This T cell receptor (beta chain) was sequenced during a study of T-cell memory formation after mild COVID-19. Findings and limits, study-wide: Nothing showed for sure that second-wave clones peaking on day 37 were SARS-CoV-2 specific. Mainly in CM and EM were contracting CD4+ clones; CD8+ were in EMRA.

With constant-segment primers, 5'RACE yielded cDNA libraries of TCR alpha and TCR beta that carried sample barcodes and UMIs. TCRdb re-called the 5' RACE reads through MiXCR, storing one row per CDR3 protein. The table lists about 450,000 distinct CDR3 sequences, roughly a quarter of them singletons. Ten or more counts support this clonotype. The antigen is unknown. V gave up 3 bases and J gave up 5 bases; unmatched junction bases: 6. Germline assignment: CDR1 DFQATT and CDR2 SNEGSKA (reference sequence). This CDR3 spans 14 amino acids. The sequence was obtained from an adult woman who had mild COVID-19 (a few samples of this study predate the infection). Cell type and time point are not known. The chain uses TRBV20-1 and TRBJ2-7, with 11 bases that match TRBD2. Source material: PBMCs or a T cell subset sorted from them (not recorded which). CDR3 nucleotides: TGCAGTGCTAGCGGCCGGGGACTAGCGGACGAGCAGTACTTC. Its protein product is CSASGRGLADEQYF.